Detailed here is one TCR beta chain. Its antigen remains unidentified. This record belongs to a study of memory CD4+ T cells and cytomegalovirus serostatus. Study-wide points: CD4+ memory repertoires contained 67 of 164 reported CMV TCRbeta sequences.

There are 13 residues in the CDR3. Germline CDR1 is LNHDA and CDR2 is SQIVND (reference sequence). Trimming shortened V by 4 bases and J by 8 bases, and 14 bases separated the two germline ends. The sort gate was single viable CD3+CD4+CD8-CD45RO+ cells for memory CD4+ T cells. In the original processing: After removing out-of-frame reads, over 2 million distinct TCRbeta sequences remained. TCRdb's copy holds only in-frame clones and misses some; the assay was immunoSEQ multiplex PCR. From that table come the V and J calls and clone size; the DNA was used to work out D and trimming. Among some 46,000 clones, around 80% were seen once, and the ten largest hold roughly 1.1%.

This rearrangement joins TRBV19 to TRBJ1-2; D remains unclear. This receptor was identified in an adult in good health and CMV-seronegative. The sample was memory CD4+ T cells from blood. The CDR3 DNA reads TGTGCCAGTAGTAAAGAAGACATGCCGGGCTACACCTTC. It is translated as CASSKEDMPGYTF.